The rows below give T cell receptor beta chains drawn from one sample of a study of T-cell memory formation after mild COVID-19. TCRdb called the 5' RACE reads again in MiXCR, with one record for every CDR3 protein. The data contain 150,000 or so distinct CDR3 sequences, around a tenth of them singletons. The material sequenced was PBMCs or a T cell subset sorted from them (not recorded which). These receptors were taken from a man aged 18 to 29 who had mild COVID-19 (a few samples of this study predate the infection). Cell type and time point are not known. Both conserved end residues are part of each CDR3. The order of the fields is V gene, J gene, clone size, D gene, CDR3 protein, CDR3 DNA. D genes are given only for firm matches. Part of the rows lack a size; the others show once, few, many or a class for expanded clones.

>TRBV5-1|TRBJ2-7|few|TRBD1
CASSSGGPGSYEQYF
TGCGCCAGCAGCTCAGGGGGCCCGGGCTCCTACGAGCAGTACTTC
>TRBV2|TRBJ1-1|few|.
CASSPIRTEAFF
TGTGCCAGCAGCCCCATCAGGACCGAAGCTTTCTTT
>TRBV5-1|TRBJ1-2|few|TRBD1
CASSSSGTGAGYTF
TGCGCCAGCAGCTCCTCCGGGACAGGGGCTGGCTACACCTTC
>TRBV20-1|TRBJ1-6|many|.
CSARDIEDIGTNGSPLHF
TGCAGTGCTAGAGATATCGAGGACATAGGGACCAACGGGTCACCCCTCCACTTT
>TRBV2|TRBJ2-1|many|TRBD2
CASREGGGAVHEQFF
TGTGCCAGCAGGGAAGGCGGGGGGGCTGTCCATGAGCAGTTCTTC
>TRBV5-5|TRBJ1-1|few|.
CASSLVTEGWAFF
TGTGCCAGCAGCTTGGTGACAGAGGGGTGGGCTTTCTTT
>TRBV15|TRBJ2-1|.|.
CATSRDRGSVSYNEQFF
TGTGCCACCAGCAGAGATCGTGGCAGTGTTTCCTACAATGAGCAGTTCTTC
>TRBV20-1|TRBJ2-1|.|TRBD2
CSARGSGGAYNEQFF
TGCAGTGCTAGAGGGAGCGGGGGGGCCTACAATGAGCAGTTCTTC
>TRBV29-1|TRBJ2-5|few|TRBD2
CSVSLGLAGESQTQYF
TGCAGCGTTTCACTCGGACTAGCGGGGGAAAGCCAGACCCAGTACTTC
>TRBV7-3|TRBJ1-2|.|TRBD1
CASSPGQDNGYTF
TGTGCCAGCAGCCCGGGACAGGATAATGGCTACACCTTC
>TRBV6-5|TRBJ2-7|few|TRBD2
CASSAISGSYEQYF
TGTGCCAGCAGTGCAATTAGCGGGTCCTACGAGCAGTACTTC
>TRBV4-3|TRBJ2-3|many|TRBD2
CASSQDHRTREDTQYF
TGCGCCAGCAGCCAAGATCACCGGACTAGGGAAGATACGCAGTATTTT
>TRBV2|TRBJ2-3|few|TRBD1
CASREGTGGANTQYF
TGTGCCAGCAGGGAAGGGACAGGGGGCGCAAATACGCAGTATTTT
>TRBV10-3|TRBJ2-7|.|.
CAIRPGLETYEQYF
TGTGCCATCAGACCGGGACTGGAAACATACGAGCAGTACTTC
>TRBV5-1|TRBJ2-1|many|.
CASSLGTGNEQFF
TGTGCTAGCAGCCTCGGGACTGGCAATGAGCAGTTCTTC
>TRBV11-2|TRBJ2-1|.|TRBD2
CASSSQKAGTTYNEQFF
TGTGCCAGCAGCTCGCAAAAAGCGGGGACGACCTACAATGAGCAGTTCTTC
>TRBV20-1|TRBJ2-7|few|.
CSALRRTHVEQYF
TGCAGTGCTCTGAGACGGACGCACGTCGAGCAGTACTTC
>TRBV2|TRBJ2-2|few|TRBD2
CASRGLANTGELFF
TGTGCCAGCAGGGGACTAGCCAACACCGGGGAGCTGTTTTTT
>TRBV3-1|TRBJ1-1|.|.
CASSNTVNTEAFF
TGTGCCAGCAGCAATACAGTAAACACTGAAGCTTTCTTT
>TRBV28|TRBJ1-2|few|TRBD1
CASSLHRDRGFFRGYGYTF
TGTGCCAGCAGTTTACACCGGGACAGGGGTTTTTTTCGTGGCTATGGCTACACCTTC
>TRBV6-5|TRBJ1-6|few|.
CASSSPGTSSLNLHF
TGTGCCAGCAGTTCACCCGGGACCAGCTCCCTGAACCTCCACTTT
>TRBV20-1|TRBJ2-7|many|.
CSATPSGYEQYF
TGCAGTGCTACCCCCTCGGGCTACGAGCAGTACTTC
>TRBV5-1|TRBJ2-4|many|.
CASSPGGPFPIQYF
TGCGCCAGCAGCCCCGGTGGACCTTTCCCCATTCAGTACTTC
>TRBV6-4|TRBJ1-2|few|.
CASRSQGVGGYTF
TGTGCCAGCAGATCACAGGGTGTAGGAGGCTACACCTTC
>TRBV30|TRBJ1-4|.|.
CAWSVLKGGEKLFF
TGTGCCTGGAGTGTACTGAAAGGCGGTGAAAAACTGTTTTTT
>TRBV5-1|TRBJ2-6|.|.
CASSLQMGANVLTF
TGCGCCAGCAGCCTGCAAATGGGGGCCAACGTCCTGACTTTC
>TRBV4-1|TRBJ1-1|many|.
CASRSLTRNTEAFF
TGCGCCAGCAGGAGCCTCACACGCAACACTGAAGCTTTCTTT
>TRBV19|TRBJ1-2|few|.
CASSTTPGHLYGYTF
TGTGCCAGTAGTACAACCCCGGGACATCTCTATGGCTACACCTTC
>TRBV9|TRBJ2-5|few|.
CASSADQRPETQYF
TGTGCCAGCAGCGCTGACCAGCGGCCAGAGACCCAGTACTTC
>TRBV9|TRBJ2-4|many|TRBD1
CASSVGSGGLAKNIQYF
TGTGCCAGCAGCGTAGGGTCAGGGGGCCTAGCCAAAAACATTCAGTACTTC
>TRBV12-3/TRBV12-4|TRBJ2-3|few|.
CASSLVGVTDTQYF
TGTGCCAGCAGTTTAGTGGGCGTCACAGATACGCAGTATTTT
>TRBV5-6|TRBJ2-7|.|.
CASSLAARGGEQYF
TGTGCCAGCAGCTTGGCGGCCAGAGGGGGCGAGCAGTACTTC
>TRBV28|TRBJ2-2|many|TRBD1
CASRLTGGYTGELFF
TGTGCCAGCAGGCTTACAGGGGGATACACCGGGGAGCTGTTTTTT
>TRBV7-3|TRBJ2-3|few|.
CASSLGGYPDTQYF
TGTGCCAGCAGCTTAGGGGGCTACCCAGATACGCAGTATTTT
>TRBV3-1|TRBJ2-2|.|TRBD2
CASSPKRGFAGELFF
TGTGCCAGCAGCCCGAAGCGGGGGTTTGCCGGGGAGCTGTTTTTT
>TRBV29-1|TRBJ1-1|few|.
CSVAWGGDTEAFF
TGCAGCGTTGCGTGGGGGGGGGACACTGAAGCTTTCTTT
>TRBV7-9|TRBJ2-5|few|.
CASSRGYVAETQYF
TGTGCCAGCAGCCGGGGCTACGTGGCAGAGACCCAGTACTTC
>TRBV12-3/TRBV12-4|TRBJ2-2|.|.
CASLKRNTGELFF
TGTGCCAGCTTGAAACGTAACACCGGGGAGCTGTTTTTT
>TRBV15|TRBJ2-5|once|.
CATSRGPSVTTQETQYF
TGTGCCACCAGCAGGGGTCCATCCGTGACTACCCAAGAGACCCAGTACTTC
>TRBV5-1|TRBJ1-6|.|.
CASRDGAPSNNSPLHF
TGCGCCAGCAGGGACGGGGCGCCATCAAATAATTCACCCCTCCACTTT
>TRBV15|TRBJ2-5|.|TRBD2
CATSRFLAGQETQYF
TGTGCCACCAGCAGATTTTTAGCGGGGCAAGAGACCCAGTACTTC
>TRBV6-5|TRBJ2-5|many|.
CASSYSGSRETQYF
TGTGCCAGCAGTTATAGTGGTTCCCGAGAGACCCAGTACTTC
>TRBV18|TRBJ2-3|few|.
CASSPQRATDTQYF
TGTGCCAGCTCACCCCAAAGGGCAACAGATACGCAGTATTTT
>TRBV6-1|TRBJ1-1|.|.
CASSPQSTEAFF
TGTGCCAGCAGCCCTCAGAGCACTGAAGCTTTCTTT
>TRBV7-2|TRBJ2-3|.|.
CASSLGLAAYTDTQYF
TGTGCCAGCAGCTTAGGGCTAGCCGCTTACACAGATACGCAGTATTTT
>TRBV2|TRBJ1-3|.|.
CASSEGAGVRTIYF
TGTGCCAGCAGTGAAGGGGCAGGGGTCCGCACCATATATTTT
>TRBV9|TRBJ1-1|.|.
CASSVTSRAGTEAFF
TGTGCCAGCAGCGTCACCTCCAGGGCGGGGACTGAAGCTTTCTTT
>TRBV20-1|TRBJ2-1|many|TRBD2
CSAPPSSMRGGLPRDEQFF
TGCAGTGCACCCCCCTCATCAATGCGGGGGGGCCTCCCCCGCGATGAGCAGTTCTTC
>TRBV12-3/TRBV12-4|TRBJ2-5|.|TRBD2
CASREAGSQETQYF
TGTGCCAGCAGGGAAGCGGGGTCCCAAGAGACCCAGTACTTC
>TRBV4-3|TRBJ2-2|.|TRBD1
CASSQERAGGKTGELFF
TGCGCCAGCAGCCAAGAGAGAGCAGGGGGCAAAACCGGGGAGCTGTTTTTT
>TRBV5-1|TRBJ2-3|.|TRBD2
CASSPSGDSTDTQYF
TGCGCCAGCAGCCCGAGCGGGGATAGCACAGATACGCAGTATTTT